One sample yielded the 4 T cell receptor beta chains listed below, sequenced in a study of cytomegalovirus exposure and HLA in healthy donors (dated by TCRdb to 2015 to 2018). Receptor amplification or capture employed the immunoSEQ multiplex PCR assay. Drawn from immuneACCESS, this table holds only the in-frame rearrangements with V and J called that TCRdb kept. Clones are partly lost; checked studies trace under half to an unresolved V gene and leave the rest unexplained. Within this sample are about 160,000 clones, with about 90% of them counted one time only. Of the sample, roughly 3% is held by the ten largest clones. Source material: PBMCs. These receptors were obtained from a young woman in good health and CMV-seropositive.

The chain has TRBV6-5 and TRBJ2-7, with TRBD2 identical over 9 bases. The CDR3 is 15 residues long. With 5 bases clipped from V and 4 bases from J, the junction kept 9 bases outside the gene matches. Germline assignment: CDR1 MNHEY and CDR2 SVGAGI. The CDR3 sequence: CASSPLAGEGYEQYF. The DNA of the CDR3 is TGTGCCAGCAGTCCCTTAGCGGGAGAAGGTTACGAGCAGTACTTC.

This sequence joins TRBV6-4 and TRBJ2-7; D is possibly TRBD2 (5 bases). Germline V gene lookup returns CDR1 MRHNA and CDR2 SNTAGT. The CDR3 consists of 14 residues. V gave up 5 bases and J gave up 9 bases, with 20 bases separating them. CDR3 DNA: TGTGCCAGCAGTCCTCCGGGCCGACGAGAGGGGCAGTACTTC. Translating gives CASSPPGRREGQYF.

This sequence joins TRBV12-5 and TRBJ1-2; 8 bases line up with TRBD1. Germline V lookup: CDR1 LGHNT, CDR2 FRNRAP. This CDR3 region has 17 residues. Unmatched junction bases numbered 10, after V lost 0 bases and J lost 4 bases. The DNA for the CDR3 is TGTGCTAGTGGTTTGGTGACAGGGGCTCCCTGGGGCTATGGCTACACCTTC. Translation: CASGLVTGAPWGYGYTF.

The chain combines TRBV27 with TRBJ2-1; TRBD2 agrees at 8 bases. Germline trimming cut 4 bases from V and 7 bases from J; bases unmatched to any gene: 18. The germline V gene has CDR1 MNHEY and CDR2 SMNVEV (reference sequence). The CDR3 extends over 18 amino acids. CDR3 nucleotide sequence: TGTGCCAGCAGTTATCAGGCGCGGGGGGCAGGCAAGAGAAATGAGCAGTTCTTC. It is translated as CASSYQARGAGKRNEQFF.